What follows are 10 T cell receptor beta chains derived from one specimen sequenced in a study of regulatory T cells in long-lasting Graves disease (dated by TCRdb to the early 2020s). The library was prepared using multiplex PCR. The sequencer listed for this sample is Illumina HiSeq 4000. CDR3 regions were amplified by Arm-PCR with iRepertoire HTBI primers to construct TCR beta libraries. TCRdb reprocessing: public reads trimmed at Q25 with fastp, clones called with MiXCR, in-frame beta chains kept. Rows matching on CDR3 protein sequence are summarized as one entry with the most common DNA and genes. Recorded for this sample are 250,000 to 300,000 distinct CDR3 sequences; around 18% of them occurred a single time. The ten largest account for 12% to 15% of the sample. What this sample's time point label stands for: newly diagnosed GD, antithyroid drugs for less than 3 months. RNA was extracted from PBMCs in TRIzol for both TCR sequencing and RNA sequencing.

The same data also contributed to another study, on T cells in Graves' hyperthyroidism and ophthalmopathy.

Sequencing used peripheral blood mononuclear cells (PBMCs), obtained at new diagnosis, from a patient treated with antithyroid drugs. All receptors derive from a woman in her thirties with Graves disease. Donor details come from another sample of the same person, matched by shared clones.

This chain uses TRBV4-1 with TRBJ2-5; 10 nucleotides agree with TRBD2. After removal of 6 bases from V and 1 base from J, the junction contained 8 bases not matched to a gene. Looked up from germline, CDR1 is MGHRA and CDR2 is YSYEKL. The CDR3 spans 16 residues. The CDR3: CASSTIAGGFQETQYF. In nucleotides, the CDR3 is TGCGCCAGCAGTACCATAGCGGGGGGTTTCCAAGAGACCCAGTACTTC.

This clonotype has at least ten counts. This rearrangement joins TRBV12-3 or TRBV12-4 to TRBJ2-5, with a tentative D call TRBD2 (6 bases). V was trimmed by 1 base and J by 5 bases, leaving 11 bases between them. The CDR3 extends over 14 amino acids. The CDR3 loop reads CASSLGGTRETQYF. The DNA of the CDR3 is TGTGCCAGCAGTTTAGGCGGGACGCGGGAGACCCAGTACTTC.

Ten or more counts support this clonotype. The gene calls are TRBV30 and TRBJ2-3; D possibly corresponds to TRBD2 (6 bases). Germline CDR1 reads GTSNPN; CDR2 reads SVGIG (reference sequence). V lost 4 bases and J 4 bases, leaving 18 bases between the germline ends. The CDR3 is 15 residues long. The DNA of the CDR3 is TGTGCCTGGAATCGGAGGAGGGGCGGGGCAGATACGCAGTATTTT. Residues: CAWNRRRGGADTQYF.

This clonotype was counted many times. The gene calls are TRBV6-1 and TRBJ2-1; D perhaps matches TRBD1 (5 bases). The V end lost 5 bases, the J end lost 4 bases, and 18 bases lay between the germline ends. Germline values: CDR1 MNHNS, CDR2 SASEGT. CDR3 length: 16 residues. CDR3 in DNA: TGTGCCAGCAGTCAAGGGGATGCTAGGGTTTACAATGAGCAGTTCTTC. Encoded protein: CASSQGDARVYNEQFF.

This clonotype was counted at least ten times. J is TRBJ2-7 and V is TRBV20-1; D possibly corresponds to TRBD1 (5 bases). The CDR3 covers 12 residues. Germline values: CDR1 DFQATT, CDR2 SNEGSKA (reference sequence). The V and J ends lost 3 bases and 3 bases respectively, with 9 bases between them. The CDR3 region has the DNA TGCAGTGCTAGTATCCAGGGCTACGAGCAGTACTTC. This encodes CSASIQGYEQYF.

This clonotype was recorded at least ten times. This chain joins TRBV7-9 and TRBJ1-1; 7 bases fit TRBD1. V shed 8 bases, J shed 5 bases, and the junction held 8 bases outside the gene matches. Germline-derived CDR1 and CDR2 are SEHNR and FQNEAQ (reference sequence). CDR3 length: 13 amino acids. Here the CDR3 reads CASETGYRTEAFF. In nucleotides, the CDR3 is TGTGCCAGCGAGACAGGGTATCGGACTGAAGCTTTCTTT.

Notes on this clonotype: With a far larger clone one base away, a read error is the likely cause. The chain joins TRBV3-1 to TRBJ2-1; D gene uncertain. The CDR3 totals 15 residues. The V and J ends lost 1 base and 10 bases respectively, with 17 bases between them. Germline V gene lookup returns CDR1 LGHDT and CDR2 YNNKEL (reference sequence). The DNA of the CDR3 is TGTGCCAGCAGCCAAGCTACAGATGGATCCTACGAGCAGTTCTTC. Translation: CASSQATDGSYEQFF.

As concerns this clonotype: This could be a read error, since a much larger clone is one nucleotide away. Since no conserved phenylalanine or tryptophan closes the CDR3, a read error is the likely cause. The V and J genes are TRBV5-1 and TRBJ2-2, with D perhaps assigned TRBD1 or TRBD2 (5 bases each). V lost 5 bases and J 2 bases, leaving 10 bases between the germline ends. The CDR3 spans 14 residues. Germline V CDR1 and CDR2: SGHRS, YFSETQ. As DNA, the CDR3 is TGCGCCAGCAGTACAGGAGGTAACACCGGGGAGCTGTTTTTA. Protein sequence: CASSTGGNTGELFL.

This clonotype was counted at least ten times. The rearrangement uses TRBV10-3 and TRBJ1-5; D remains ambiguous. The CDR3 runs to 15 residues. The ends were cut back, 0 bases at V and 4 bases at J, with 10 bases in the middle. Per germline, CDR1 ENHRY and CDR2 SYGVKD. The CDR3 loop reads CAISESLTINQPQHF. The CDR3 DNA sequence: TGTGCCATCAGTGAGTCGCTTACAATTAATCAGCCCCAGCATTTT.

Ten or more counts support this clonotype. V and J are TRBV6-1 and TRBJ2-6; D call uncertain. The germline gives CDR1 MNHNS, CDR2 SASEGT. This CDR3 contains 16 residues. V lost 4 bases to trimming and J lost 0 bases, with 10 bases between them. The CDR3: CASSVYRSSGANVLTF. CDR3 in DNA: TGTGCCAGCAGTGTGTACAGATCCTCTGGGGCCAACGTCCTGACTTTC.